Each of the 21 T cell receptor beta chains below was sequenced from the same sample in a study of cytomegalovirus exposure and HLA in healthy donors. PCR used 60 Vbeta primers and 13 Jbeta primers. TCRdb keeps only in-frame clones here, not all; method: immunoSEQ multiplex PCR. The table records some 110,000 clones, about four fifths of them present only once. Sequenced material: PBMCs. These receptors were obtained from a man in his forties in good health and CMV-seronegative.

The chain carries TRBV6-5 and TRBJ1-1, with D hard to call. CDR3 size: 11 residues. From germline, CDR1 is MNHEY and CDR2 SVGAGI. Trimming left V 5 bases short and J 5 bases short, with 6 bases between. The CDR3 DNA reads as TGTGCCAGCAGTCACGGGACTGAAGCTTTCTTT. This gives the protein CASSHGTEAFF.

This rearrangement joins TRBV18 to TRBJ2-5, with TRBD1 matching over 7 bases. This CDR3 comprises 15 residues. The trim removed 3 bases at V and 0 bases at J, leaving 4 bases unmatched. In germline, CDR1 is KGHSH, CDR2 LQKENI. This chain's CDR3 is CASSPGQEYQETQYF. In DNA form, the CDR3 reads TGTGCCAGCTCACCCGGACAGGAGTACCAAGAGACCCAGTACTTC.

The table lists this clone with a few counts. The CDR3 nucleotides are TGTGCCAGCAGCTTCGCTAGCGGGCAAGAGACCCAGTACTTC. Translated, it gives CASSFASGQETQYF. V and J are TRBV5-4 and TRBJ2-5; 8 bases map to TRBD2. CDR3 length: 14 residues. V shed 2 bases, J shed 2 bases, and the junction held 2 bases outside the gene matches. CDR1 SGHNT and CDR2 YYREEE come from the germline V gene (reference sequence).

The rearrangement joins TRBV5-4 to TRBJ1-5; D is perhaps TRBD1 (6 bases). The CDR3 sequence is 16 residues long. Trimming removed 0 bases at V and 3 bases at J, with 13 bases between. The germline V gene has CDR1 SGHNT and CDR2 YYREEE (reference sequence). The CDR3 region has the DNA TGTGCCAGCAGCTTGGCCGGGAACAGGGACAATCAGCCCCAGCATTTT. Translating gives CASSLAGNRDNQPQHF.

This clone was counted at least ten times. The V gene is TRBV6-5, the J gene TRBJ1-5; no reliable D call. This CDR3 region has 14 residues. In germline, CDR1 is MNHEY, CDR2 SVGAGI. Trimming cost V 4 bases and J 4 bases, with 11 bases left between them. In nucleotides, the CDR3 is TGTGCCAGCAGTTCGACTAGCCTTAATCAGCCCCAGCATTTT. Residues: CASSSTSLNQPQHF.

The chain recombines TRBV7-2 with TRBJ1-6; possible D gene TRBD1, 5 bases. The germline gives CDR1 SGHTA, CDR2 FQGNSA. The length of the CDR3 is 14 residues. The V gene lost 1 base and the J gene lost 10 bases, with 11 bases spanning the gap. The CDR3 here is CASSLGGSDSPLHF. The CDR3 DNA is TGTGCCAGCAGCTTAGGGGGCAGCGACTCACCCCTCCACTTT.

A word on this clone: Germline and junction disagree at one end, which may indicate a read error. The rearrangement joins TRBV7-9 to TRBJ2-7; 11 nucleotides match TRBD2. Germline CDR1 reads SEHNR; CDR2 reads FQNEAQ (reference sequence). The CDR3 has 19 residues. In DNA, the CDR3 is TGTTCCAGCAGCTTAGGATCGGCTAGCGGGAGGAACTTCTTTTACGAGCAGTACTTC. It encodes CSSSLGSASGRNFFYEQYF.

This chain links TRBV6-1 with TRBJ2-2; weak D call: TRBD1 (6 bases). V lost 6 bases, J lost 1 base, and 12 bases lay in between. CDR3 length: 15 residues. Germline CDR1 is MNHNS and CDR2 is SASEGT. CDR3 sequence reads: CASRAGDLNTGELFF. The CDR3 DNA reads as TGTGCCAGCAGGGCAGGGGATCTGAACACCGGGGAGCTGTTTTTT.

The V call is TRBV6-5, the J call TRBJ2-7; the match to TRBD1 covers 7 bases. Germline V gene sequence: CDR1 MNHEY, CDR2 SVGAGI. Trimming at V came to 6 bases and at J to 5 bases, leaving 7 bases not matched to a gene. The CDR3 totals 13 residues. The CDR3 here is CASSIGTVDEQYF. The CDR3 nucleotides are TGTGCCAGCAGCATCGGGACAGTGGACGAGCAGTACTTC.

This clone was detected only once. The genes are TRBV5-1 and TRBJ2-3; 11 bases match TRBD2. Germline lookup yields CDR1 SGHRS and CDR2 YFSETQ. The CDR3 sequence is 19 residues long. V gave up 2 bases and J gave up 1 base; unmatched junction bases: 12. For the CDR3, the DNA is TGCGCCAGCAGCTTTACCGGGACTAGCGGAGGATATCGCACAGATACGCAGTATTTT. Protein sequence: CASSFTGTSGGYRTDTQYF.

This chain links TRBV5-1 with TRBJ2-3; 13 nucleotides align to TRBD2. The V gene's germline CDR1 is SGHRS and CDR2 YFSETQ. V gave up 4 bases and J gave up 2 bases; unmatched junction bases: 4. CDR3 size: 16 residues. The chain's CDR3 is CASSEGTSGDTDTQYF. CDR3 DNA sequence: TGCGCCAGCAGCGAAGGGACTAGCGGGGACACAGATACGCAGTATTTT.

This clone was counted between two and nine times. The genes are TRBV5-4 and TRBJ2-5; 8 nucleotides align to TRBD1. The trim removed 4 bases at V and 4 bases at J, leaving 12 bases unmatched. Germline lookup yields CDR1 SGHNT and CDR2 YYREEE (reference sequence). The CDR3 is 16 amino acids. In DNA, the CDR3 is TGTGCCAGCAGCCTTATCGGACAGGGAGAGAGAGAGACCCAGTACTTC. The encoded protein is CASSLIGQGERETQYF.

This clone has more than one count but fewer than ten. This chain links TRBV7-6 with TRBJ1-1; 8 nucleotides line up with TRBD1. Germline CDR1 and CDR2: SGHVS and FNYEAQ. V was clipped by 5 bases and J by 5 bases; unmatched bases: 4. The CDR3 is made up of 13 amino acids. The CDR3 loop is CASSLTGETEAFF. CDR3 bases: TGTGCCAGCAGCCTGACAGGGGAGACTGAAGCTTTCTTT.

V usage is TRBV20-1 and J usage is TRBJ1-2, with D tentatively TRBD1 (5 bases). Germline V gene lookup returns CDR1 DFQATT and CDR2 SNEGSKA (reference sequence). The CDR3 has 11 residues. Trimming stripped 6 bases from V and 4 bases from J, with 9 bases between. CDR3 protein: CSAREGYGYTF. In DNA form, the CDR3 reads TGCAGTGCCAGGGAAGGCTATGGCTACACCTTC.

This clone was recorded a few times. The V gene is TRBV5-6, the J gene TRBJ1-1; 7 bases map to TRBD1. The CDR3 runs 12 residues. From germline, CDR1 is SGHDT and CDR2 YYEEEE. V lost 4 bases and J lost 8; bases outside the gene matches: 5. CDR3 in DNA: TGTGCCAGCAGCGCGGGACAGCCAGAAGCTTTCTTT. Translating it yields CASSAGQPEAFF.

The rearrangement joins TRBV6-5 to TRBJ2-5; D remains ambiguous. With 0 bases removed from V and 2 bases from J, the gap between germline ends came to 7 bases. The CDR3 spans 14 residues. Germline-derived CDR1 and CDR2 are MNHEY and SVGAGI. The CDR3 here is CASSYSSRQETQYF. The CDR3, as DNA: TGTGCCAGCAGTTACTCTTCCAGACAAGAGACCCAGTACTTC.

This clone was seen only a few times. The rearrangement links TRBV5-6 to TRBJ1-1; unclear D gene. Germline V gene lookup returns CDR1 SGHDT and CDR2 YYEEEE. The CDR3 is made up of 14 amino acids. Trimming pared 7 bases from V and 3 bases from J, leaving 16 bases between. CDR3 sequence (DNA): TGTGCCAGCCGGCCCCGGTGGCGGGACACTGAAGCTTTCTTT. Translation gives CASRPRWRDTEAFF. The whole variable domain, filled in from reference TRBV5-6 and TRBJ1-1, reads DAGVTQSPTHLIKTRGQQVTLRCSPKSGHDTVSWYQQALGQGPQFIFQYYEEEERQRGNFPDRFSGHQFPNYSSELNVNALLLGDSALYLCASRPRWRDTEAFFGQGTRLTVV.

The chain joins TRBV19 to TRBJ2-6; D possibly corresponds to TRBD1 (5 bases). V was trimmed by 5 bases and J by 1 base, leaving 9 bases between them. Looked up from germline, CDR1 is LNHDA and CDR2 is SQIVND (reference sequence). The CDR3 consists of 15 residues. CDR3 bases: TGTGCCAGTAGTGTCAGGGTGTCTGGGGCCAACGTCCTGACTTTC. It codes for CASSVRVSGANVLTF.

This clone was seen only once. The chain employs TRBV5-1 and TRBJ2-3; 12 nucleotides agree with TRBD2. The CDR3 consists of 15 residues. The J segment lost 3 bases and the V segment lost 5 bases, leaving 4 bases of the junction unmatched. Germline CDR1 and CDR2: SGHRS and YFSETQ. CDR3 loop: CASSMTSGSTDTQYF. For the CDR3, the DNA is TGCGCCAGCAGTATGACTAGCGGGAGTACAGATACGCAGTATTTT.

CDR3 nucleotides: TGCGCCAGCAGCCAAGCAGCGGGAGTGTTTGGCGAGCAGTACTTC. Encoded protein: CASSQAAGVFGEQYF. The gene calls are TRBV4-1 and TRBJ2-7; TRBD2 matches at 8 bases. The CDR3 extends over 15 amino acids. The ends lost 1 base at V and 6 bases at J; junction bases unmatched: 8. In germline, CDR1 is MGHRA, CDR2 YSYEKL.

CDR3 nucleotides: TGTGCCAGCAGTTCCGGGTCATACTCCTACGAGCAGTACTTC. This translates into CASSSGSYSYEQYF. The chain uses TRBV27 and TRBJ2-7, with unresolved D. Trimming shortened V by 4 bases and J by 0 bases, and 10 bases separated the two germline ends. Per germline, CDR1 MNHEY and CDR2 SMNVEV (reference sequence). The CDR3 is 14 residues long.